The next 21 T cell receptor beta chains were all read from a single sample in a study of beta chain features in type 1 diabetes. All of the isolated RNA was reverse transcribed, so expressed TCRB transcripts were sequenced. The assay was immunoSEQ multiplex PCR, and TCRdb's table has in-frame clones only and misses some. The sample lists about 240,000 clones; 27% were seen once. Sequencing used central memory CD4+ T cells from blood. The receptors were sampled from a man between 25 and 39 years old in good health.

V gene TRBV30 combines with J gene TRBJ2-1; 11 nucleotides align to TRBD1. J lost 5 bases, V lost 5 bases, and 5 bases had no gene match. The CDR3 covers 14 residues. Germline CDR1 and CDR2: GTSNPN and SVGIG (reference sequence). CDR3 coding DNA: TGTGCCTGGCTAAGGGGACAGGGGGACAATGAGCAGTTCTTC. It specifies CAWLRGQGDNEQFF.

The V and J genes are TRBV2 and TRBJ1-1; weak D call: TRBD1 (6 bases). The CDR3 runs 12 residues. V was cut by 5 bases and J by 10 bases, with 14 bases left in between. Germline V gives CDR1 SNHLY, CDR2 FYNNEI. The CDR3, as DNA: TGTGCCAGCAGTACCCAGGGGTATGGAGCTTTCTTT. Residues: CASSTQGYGAFF.

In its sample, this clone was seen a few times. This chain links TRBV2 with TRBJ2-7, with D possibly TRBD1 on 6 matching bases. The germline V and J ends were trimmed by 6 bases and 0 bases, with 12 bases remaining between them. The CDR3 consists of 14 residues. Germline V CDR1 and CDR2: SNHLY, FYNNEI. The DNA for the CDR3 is TGTGCCAGCAGGGGGCAGGGGAACTCCTACGAGCAGTACTTC. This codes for CASRGQGNSYEQYF.

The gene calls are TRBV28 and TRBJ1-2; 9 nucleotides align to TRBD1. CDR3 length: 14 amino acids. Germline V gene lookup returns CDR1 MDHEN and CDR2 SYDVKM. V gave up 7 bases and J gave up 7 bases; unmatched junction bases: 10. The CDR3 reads CASTDGQGRSGYTF. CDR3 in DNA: TGTGCCAGCACCGACGGACAGGGGAGGAGTGGCTACACCTTC.

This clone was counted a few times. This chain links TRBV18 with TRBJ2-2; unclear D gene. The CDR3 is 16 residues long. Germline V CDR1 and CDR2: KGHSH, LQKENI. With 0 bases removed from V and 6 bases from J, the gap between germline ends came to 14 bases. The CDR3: CASSPPRATRAGELFF. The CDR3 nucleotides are TGTGCCAGCTCACCACCGCGCGCAACCCGGGCCGGGGAGCTGTTTTTT.

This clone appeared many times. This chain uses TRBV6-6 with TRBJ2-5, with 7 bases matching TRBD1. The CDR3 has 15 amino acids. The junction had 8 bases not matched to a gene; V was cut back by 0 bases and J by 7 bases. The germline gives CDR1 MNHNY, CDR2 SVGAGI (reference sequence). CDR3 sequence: CASSYSQGGPGTQYF. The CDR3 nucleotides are TGTGCCAGCAGTTACTCTCAAGGGGGCCCAGGGACCCAGTACTTC.

This CDR3 reads CASSWVGEIAKNIQYF. The CDR3 DNA sequence: TGTGCCAGCAGCTGGGTTGGAGAGATAGCCAAAAACATTCAGTACTTC. The gene calls are TRBV5-6 and TRBJ2-4; D not resolved. Trimming took 3 bases from V and 0 from J, leaving 13 bases between them. The CDR3 extends over 16 amino acids. The germline V gene encodes CDR1 SGHDT and CDR2 YYEEEE.

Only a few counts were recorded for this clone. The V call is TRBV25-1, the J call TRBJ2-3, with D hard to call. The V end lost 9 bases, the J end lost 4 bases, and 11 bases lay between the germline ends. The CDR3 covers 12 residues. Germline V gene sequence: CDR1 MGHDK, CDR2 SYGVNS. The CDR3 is CASRSGADTQYF. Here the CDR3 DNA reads TGTGCCAGTCGATCGGGTGCAGATACGCAGTATTTT.

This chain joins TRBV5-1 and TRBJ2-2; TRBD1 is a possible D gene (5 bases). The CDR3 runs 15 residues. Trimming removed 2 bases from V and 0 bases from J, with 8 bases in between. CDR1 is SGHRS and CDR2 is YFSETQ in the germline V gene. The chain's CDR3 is CASSFGAPNTGELFF. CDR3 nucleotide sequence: TGCGCCAGCAGCTTTGGGGCACCGAACACCGGGGAGCTGTTTTTT.

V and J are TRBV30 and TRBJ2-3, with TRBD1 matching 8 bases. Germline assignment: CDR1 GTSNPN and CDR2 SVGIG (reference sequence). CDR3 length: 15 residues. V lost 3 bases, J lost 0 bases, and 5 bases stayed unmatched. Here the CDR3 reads CAWSLTGASTDTQYF. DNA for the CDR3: TGTGCCTGGAGCCTGACAGGGGCTAGCACAGATACGCAGTATTTT. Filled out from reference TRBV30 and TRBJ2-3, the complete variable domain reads SQTIHQWPATLVQPVGSPLSLECTVEGTSNPNLYWYRQAAGRGLQLLFYSVGIGQISSEVPQNLSASRPQDRQFILSSKKLLLSDSGFYLCAWSLTGASTDTQYFGPGTRLTVL.

CDR3 sequence reads: CASTQRDTQYF. CDR3 DNA: TGTGCCAGCACGCAACGGGATACGCAGTATTTT. The chain combines TRBV2 with TRBJ2-3; D is uncertain. Germline CDR1 is SNHLY and CDR2 is FYNNEI. V was cut by 7 bases and J by 6 bases, with 8 bases left in between. This CDR3 has 11 residues.

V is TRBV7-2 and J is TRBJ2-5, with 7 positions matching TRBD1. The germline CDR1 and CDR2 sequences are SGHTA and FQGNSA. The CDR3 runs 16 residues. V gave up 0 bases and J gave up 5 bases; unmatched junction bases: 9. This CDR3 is CASSLAPTGAQETQYF. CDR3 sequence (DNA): TGTGCCAGCAGCTTAGCACCCACAGGGGCCCAGGAGACCCAGTACTTC.

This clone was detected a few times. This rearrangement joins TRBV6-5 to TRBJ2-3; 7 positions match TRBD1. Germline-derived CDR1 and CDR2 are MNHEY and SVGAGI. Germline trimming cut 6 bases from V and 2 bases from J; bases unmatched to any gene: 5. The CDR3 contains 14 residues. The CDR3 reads CASRGQAYTDTQYF. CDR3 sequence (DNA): TGTGCCAGCAGAGGACAGGCATACACAGATACGCAGTATTTT.

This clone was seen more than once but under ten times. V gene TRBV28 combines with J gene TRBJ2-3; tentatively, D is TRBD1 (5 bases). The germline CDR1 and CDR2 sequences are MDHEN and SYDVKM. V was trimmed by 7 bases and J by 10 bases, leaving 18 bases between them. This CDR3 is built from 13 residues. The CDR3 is CASTIGATAAQYF. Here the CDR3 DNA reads TGTGCCAGCACTATAGGGGCAACCGCAGCGCAGTATTTT.

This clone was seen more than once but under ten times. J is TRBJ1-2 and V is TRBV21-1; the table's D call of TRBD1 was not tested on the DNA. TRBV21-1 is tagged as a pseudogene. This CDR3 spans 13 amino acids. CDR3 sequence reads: CASRWGPLLGYTF. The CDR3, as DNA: TGTGCCAGCAGGTGGGGCCCTCTCCTCGGCTACACCTTC.

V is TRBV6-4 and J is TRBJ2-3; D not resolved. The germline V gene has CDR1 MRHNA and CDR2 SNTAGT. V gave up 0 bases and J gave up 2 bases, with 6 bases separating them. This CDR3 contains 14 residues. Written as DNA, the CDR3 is TGTGCCAGCAGTGACTCGGCCACCACAGATACGCAGTATTTT. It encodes CASSDSATTDTQYF.

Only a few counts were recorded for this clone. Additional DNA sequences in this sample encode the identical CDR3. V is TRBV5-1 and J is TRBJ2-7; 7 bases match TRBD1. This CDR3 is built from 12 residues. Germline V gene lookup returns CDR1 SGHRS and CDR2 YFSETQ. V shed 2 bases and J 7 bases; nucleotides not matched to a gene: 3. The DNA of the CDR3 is TGCGCCAGCAGCTTACGGACAGGAGAGCAGTACTTC. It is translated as CASSLRTGEQYF.

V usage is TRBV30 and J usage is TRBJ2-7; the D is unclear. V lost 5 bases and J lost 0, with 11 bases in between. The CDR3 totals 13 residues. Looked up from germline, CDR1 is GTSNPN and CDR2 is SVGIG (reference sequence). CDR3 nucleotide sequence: TGTGCCTGGGGCTGGGCTAACTCCTACGAGCAGTACTTC. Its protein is CAWGWANSYEQYF.

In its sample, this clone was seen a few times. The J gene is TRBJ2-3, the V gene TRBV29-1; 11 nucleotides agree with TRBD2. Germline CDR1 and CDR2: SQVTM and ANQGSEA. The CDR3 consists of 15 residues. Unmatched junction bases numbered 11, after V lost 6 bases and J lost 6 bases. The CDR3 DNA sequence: TGCAGCGTCTCCGGGACTAGCGGAAACCGGGATACGCAGTATTTT. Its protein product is CSVSGTSGNRDTQYF.

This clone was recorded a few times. The CDR3 bases are TGTGCCAGCAGCTTAAAAGGGGGGTACGCTGAAGCTTTCTTT. Translated: CASSLKGGYAEAFF. The V and J genes are TRBV7-9 and TRBJ1-1, with a possible D match to TRBD1 (6 bases). This CDR3 region has 14 residues. Trimming took off 2 bases at V and 6 bases at J, with 13 bases between the two ends. Germline V CDR1 and CDR2: SEHNR, FQNEAQ (reference sequence). Looking up the rest from reference TRBV7-9 and TRBJ1-1 gives the full variable domain: DTGVSQNPRHKITKRGQNVTFRCDPISEHNRLYWYRQTLGQGPEFLTYFQNEAQLEKSRLLSDRFSAERPKGSFSTLEIQRTEQGDSAMYLCASSLKGGYAEAFFGQGTRLTVV.

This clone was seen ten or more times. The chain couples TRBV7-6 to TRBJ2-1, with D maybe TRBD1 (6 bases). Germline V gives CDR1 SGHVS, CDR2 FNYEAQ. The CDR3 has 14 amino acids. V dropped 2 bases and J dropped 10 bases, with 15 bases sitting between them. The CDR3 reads CASSLRAGELEQFF. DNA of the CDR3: TGTGCCAGCAGCTTACGGGCAGGGGAACTAGAGCAGTTCTTC.